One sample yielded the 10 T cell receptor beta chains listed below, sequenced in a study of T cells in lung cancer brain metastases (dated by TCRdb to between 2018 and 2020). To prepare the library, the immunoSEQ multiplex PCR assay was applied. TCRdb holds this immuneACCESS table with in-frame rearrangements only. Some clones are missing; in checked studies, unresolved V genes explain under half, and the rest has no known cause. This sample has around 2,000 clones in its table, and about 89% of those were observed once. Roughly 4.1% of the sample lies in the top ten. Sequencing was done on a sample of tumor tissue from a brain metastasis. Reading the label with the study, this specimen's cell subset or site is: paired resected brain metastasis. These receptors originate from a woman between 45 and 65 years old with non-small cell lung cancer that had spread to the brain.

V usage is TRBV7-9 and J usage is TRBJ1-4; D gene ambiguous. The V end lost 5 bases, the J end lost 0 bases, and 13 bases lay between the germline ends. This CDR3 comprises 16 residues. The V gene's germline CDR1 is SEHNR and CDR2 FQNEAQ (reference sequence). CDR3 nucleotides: TGTGCCAGCAGCCTCAGCAAGACGTCAACTAATGAAAAACTGTTTTTT. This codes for CASSLSKTSTNEKLFF.

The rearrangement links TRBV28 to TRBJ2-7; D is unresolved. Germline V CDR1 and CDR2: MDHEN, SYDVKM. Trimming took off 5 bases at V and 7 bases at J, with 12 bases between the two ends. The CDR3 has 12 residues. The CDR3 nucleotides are TGTGCCAGCAGTCCTCTGTGGGGTGAGCAGTACTTC. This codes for CASSPLWGEQYF.

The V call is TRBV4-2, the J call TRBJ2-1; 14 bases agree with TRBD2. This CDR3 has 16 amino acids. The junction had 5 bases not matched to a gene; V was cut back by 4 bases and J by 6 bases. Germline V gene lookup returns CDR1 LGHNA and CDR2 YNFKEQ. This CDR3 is CASSRLAGGPLNEQFF. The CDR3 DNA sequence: TGTGCCAGCAGCCGACTAGCGGGAGGGCCCCTCAATGAGCAGTTCTTC.

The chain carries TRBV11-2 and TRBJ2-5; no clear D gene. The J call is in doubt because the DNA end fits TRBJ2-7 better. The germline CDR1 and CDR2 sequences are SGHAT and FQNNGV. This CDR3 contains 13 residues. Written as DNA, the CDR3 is TGTGCCAGCAGCTTAGGTCCACTTTACGAGCAGTACTTC. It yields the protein CASSLGPLYEQYF.

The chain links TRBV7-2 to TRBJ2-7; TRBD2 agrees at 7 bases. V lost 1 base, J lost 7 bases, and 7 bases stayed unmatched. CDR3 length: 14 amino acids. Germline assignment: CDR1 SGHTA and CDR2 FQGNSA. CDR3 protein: CASSLGAGEGEQYF. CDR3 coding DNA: TGTGCCAGCAGCTTAGGTGCGGGGGAGGGGGAGCAGTACTTC.

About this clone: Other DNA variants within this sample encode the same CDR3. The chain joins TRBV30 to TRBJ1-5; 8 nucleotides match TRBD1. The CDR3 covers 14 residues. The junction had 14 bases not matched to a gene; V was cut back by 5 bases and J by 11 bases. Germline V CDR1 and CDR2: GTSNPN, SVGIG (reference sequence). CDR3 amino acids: CAWGGQAPTGAQHF. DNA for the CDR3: TGTGCCTGGGGGGGACAGGCCCCGACAGGGGCCCAGCATTTT.

The CDR3 reads CASGEYEQYF. DNA for the CDR3: TGTGCCAGCGGGGAGTACGAGCAGTACTTC. This chain connects TRBV7-2 to TRBJ2-7; D may be TRBD2 (5 bases). Trimming took off 8 bases at V and 4 bases at J, with 6 bases between the two ends. Per the germline V gene, CDR1 is SGHTA and CDR2 is FQGNSA. The CDR3 sequence is 10 residues long.

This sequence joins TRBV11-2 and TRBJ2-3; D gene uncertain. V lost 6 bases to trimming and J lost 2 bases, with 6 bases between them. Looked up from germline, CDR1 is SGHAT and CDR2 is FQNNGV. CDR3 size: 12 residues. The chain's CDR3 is CASSRNTDTQYF. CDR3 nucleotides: TGTGCCAGCAGTCGGAACACAGATACGCAGTATTTT.

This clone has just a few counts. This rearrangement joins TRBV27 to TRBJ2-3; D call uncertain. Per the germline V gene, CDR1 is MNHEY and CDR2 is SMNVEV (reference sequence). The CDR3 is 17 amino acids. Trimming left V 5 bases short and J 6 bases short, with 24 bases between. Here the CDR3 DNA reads TGTGCCAGCAGTCCCCCCGCCTCGGGCCTCCTTGGTGATACGCAGTATTTT. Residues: CASSPPASGLLGDTQYF.

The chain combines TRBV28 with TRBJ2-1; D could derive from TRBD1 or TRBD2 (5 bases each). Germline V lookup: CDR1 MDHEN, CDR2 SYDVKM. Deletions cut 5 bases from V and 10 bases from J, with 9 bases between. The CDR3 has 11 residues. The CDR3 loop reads CASSPWGEQFF. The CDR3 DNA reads TGTGCCAGCAGTCCCTGGGGGGAGCAGTTCTTC. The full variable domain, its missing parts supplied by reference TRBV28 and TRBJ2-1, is DVKVTQSSRYLVKRTGEKVFLECVQDMDHENMFWYRQDPGLGLRLIYFSYDVKMKEKGDIPEGYSVSREKKERFSLILESASTNQTSMYLCASSPWGEQFFGPGTRLTVL.